This is a list of T cell receptor beta chains from one sample in a study of type 1 and type 2 diabetes patients. One entry per CDR3 protein, called by TCRdb with MiXCR from the multiplex PCR reads. Here the sample spans around 300,000 distinct CDR3 sequences, more than 40% being singletons. Sequencing was done on a sample of peripheral blood mononuclear cells (PBMCs). The receptors here all came from a man aged 18 to 29 with type 2 diabetes. Both conserved end residues are part of each CDR3. D genes are given only for firm matches. For some rows the clone size is stated as once, few or many, or as a class when expanded; others skip it.

D	V	size	J	CDR3	DNA
TRBD1	TRBV5-1	few	TRBJ2-7	CASTHADRAYEQYF	TGCGCCAGCACACACGCGGACAGGGCCTACGAGCAGTACTTC
TRBD1	TRBV30	NA	TRBJ2-7	CAWSNGQVGYEQYF	TGTGCCTGGAGTAACGGACAGGTGGGCTACGAGCAGTACTTC
NA	TRBV28	NA	TRBJ2-1	CASRAQRNSYNEQFF	TGTGCCAGCAGGGCGCAAAGGAACTCCTACAATGAGCAGTTCTTC
NA	TRBV20-1	few	TRBJ2-7	CSAINYETYEQYF	TGCAGTGCTATTAACTACGAAACCTACGAGCAGTACTTC
NA	TRBV10-3	NA	TRBJ1-1	CAKRGDLNTEAFF	TGTGCCAAACGGGGGGACTTGAACACTGAAGCTTTCTTT
NA	TRBV2	few	TRBJ1-5	CASGPGYSNQPQHF	TGTGCCAGCGGGCCCGGGTATAGCAATCAGCCCCAGCATTTT
NA	TRBV9	few	TRBJ2-1	CASSQGPYNEQFF	TGTGCCAGCAGTCAAGGACCCTACAATGAGCAGTTCTTC
NA	TRBV4-3	few	TRBJ1-6	CASSLSSLGDSPLHF	TGCGCCAGCAGCCTCTCGTCCTTGGGCGATTCACCCCTCCACTTT
TRBD1	TRBV2	many	TRBJ2-7	CASGGTGDHEQYF	TGTGCCAGCGGCGGGACAGGGGACCACGAGCAGTACTTC
NA	TRBV4-1	NA	TRBJ2-2	CASSPLHLNTGELFF	TGCGCCAGCAGCCCTCTCCACCTAAACACCGGGGAGCTGTTTTTT
NA	TRBV5-1	NA	TRBJ2-7	CASSLLRYGSYEQYF	TGCGCCAGCAGCTTGTTGCGGTACGGCAGCTACGAGCAGTACTTC
TRBD2	TRBV19	NA	TRBJ2-3	CAGSSAGVYTDTQYF	TGTGCCGGTAGTAGCGCGGGAGTATACACAGATACGCAGTATTTT
NA	TRBV27	NA	TRBJ1-2	CASSLSGKYGYTF	TGTGCCAGCAGTTTATCAGGGAAATATGGCTACACCTTC
NA	TRBV14	NA	TRBJ2-5	CASSLTVGVVETQYF	TGTGCCAGCAGCCTGACTGTGGGTGTGGTCGAGACCCAGTACTTC
NA	TRBV14	NA	TRBJ2-2	CASNRAGAKGGAVF	TGTGCCAGCAATAGGGCGGGGGCGAAGGGAGGAGCTGTTTTT
NA	TRBV4-1	NA	TRBJ2-7	CASSRVPQDPRDEQYF	TGCGCCAGCAGCCGGGTACCACAGGATCCTCGCGACGAGCAGTACTTC
TRBD1	TRBV7-9	few	TRBJ2-3	CASSDTAGGLDTQYF	TGTGCCAGCAGCGACACGGCAGGGGGCTTAGATACGCAGTATTTT
TRBD1	TRBV30	once	TRBJ2-7	CAWSAEDRDHEQYF	TGTGCCTGGAGTGCGGAAGACAGGGACCACGAGCAGTACTTC
NA	TRBV20-1	NA	TRBJ1-2	CSARQQGSGYTF	TGCAGTGCTAGACAACAGGGTTCTGGCTACACCTTC